This T cell receptor (beta chain) was sequenced for a study of blood T cell repertoires in COVID-19. As for the study in general: Acute and convalescent COVID-19 samples came from the United States, Italy and Spain. PBMCs, B-cell-depleted T cells, or T cells provided the cDNA or gDNA that made up the material.

J was trimmed by 2 bases and V by 4 bases; bases with no gene match: 5. Germline V gives CDR1 SEHNR, CDR2 FQNEAQ (reference sequence). The length of the CDR3 is 15 residues. Assay: immunoSEQ multiplex PCR; the TCRdb copy retains only in-frame clones and omits some. The table records about 130,000 clones, around 83% of them present only once. Sample: PBMCs or T cells enriched from blood (not recorded which). The chain combines TRBV7-9 with TRBJ1-2, with TRBD1 identical over 9 bases. The receptor's source is a man aged 30 to 45 who had recovered from COVID-19. For the CDR3, the DNA is TGTGCCAGCAGCTCCCGGGACAGGGAGAACTATGGCTACACCTTC. Amino acid sequence: CASSSRDRENYGYTF.